The entry below gives a single T cell receptor (beta chain) sequence along with its context. Its antigen remains unknown. The CDR3 spans 15 residues. CDR1 and CDR2 from the germline V gene are MGHDK and SYGVNS. V shed 7 bases and J shed 4 bases, with 19 bases lying between them. TCRdb processed the 5' RACE reads anew with MiXCR; each CDR3 protein has one entry. Among some 840,000 distinct CDR3 sequences listed, 12% were seen once. The data derive from a study of CD8 T cells in ankylosing spondylitis. Findings and limits, study-wide: CD8+ disease-linked clones were present at relatively low frequencies in blood. Disease-linked clones reportedly showed significant enrichment in matched ankylosing spondylitis synovial fluid. About eight highly homologous variants made up a TCR beta motif that seemed to typify ankylosing spondylitis blood. Some motif variants were previously reported in reactive arthritis synovial fluid and blood.

What was sequenced was blood, either unsorted or a sorted T cell fraction (not recorded which). This TCR came from a male donor with ankylosing spondylitis. The V call is TRBV25-1, the J call TRBJ2-5, with D possibly matching TRBD1 (6 bases). The CDR3 DNA sequence: TGTGCCAGCACTGATGCACTACAGGGTGGAGAGACCCAGTACTTC. It is translated as CASTDALQGGETQYF.